This is a list of T cell receptor beta chains from one sample in a study of blood T cell repertoires in COVID-19. Assay used: immunoSEQ multiplex PCR; TCRdb lists only in-frame clones, some missing. The repertoire includes about 86,000 clones, 85% of them detected once, and 3.4% sits in the top ten. Sequenced material: peripheral blood. Source of these receptors: a man between 45 and 60 years old with acute or convalescent COVID-19. CDR3s include the opening cysteine and the closing phenylalanine or tryptophan. The D gene is left open where the match is weak. The size field is filled for only some rows; it gives once, few, many or a size class.

TRBJ1-1,TRBV6-4,few,TRBD1,TGTGCCAGCAGTTACAACCCGGGACAGGGTCCCACTGAAGCTTTCTTT,CASSYNPGQGPTEAFF
TRBJ2-1,TRBV18,NA,TRBD1,TGTGCCAGCTCACCACGACAGGGAACCCACAATGAGCAGTTCTTC,CASSPRQGTHNEQFF
TRBJ1-1,TRBV11-1,NA,NA,TGTGCCAGCAGCTCCCAGGAGAACACTGAAGCTTTCTTT,CASSSQENTEAFF
TRBJ2-5,TRBV2,NA,TRBD1,TGTGCCAGCAGCGGGGACAGCCAAGAGACCCAGTACTTC,CASSGDSQETQYF
TRBJ1-1,TRBV7-3,NA,NA,TGTGCCAGCAGCTTGGGGGGTGTCACTGAAGCTTTCTTT,CASSLGGVTEAFF
TRBJ1-1,TRBV27,NA,TRBD1,TGTGCCAGCAGTTCGGGGACAGGGCCCATCAATATGAACACTGAAGCTTTCTTT,CASSSGTGPINMNTEAFF
TRBJ2-3,TRBV19,once,NA,TGTGCCAGTACAGGAGTCGGACTTTCCACAGATACGCAGTATTTT,CASTGVGLSTDTQYF
TRBJ1-3,TRBV6-6,NA,TRBD1,TGTGCCAGCAGTCCACCGCAAATCGACAGGGTGGGAAACACCATATATTTT,CASSPPQIDRVGNTIYF
TRBJ2-1,TRBV10-1,NA,TRBD2,TGCGCCAGCAGTCCTCGGGGGGAGGGCGATGAGCAGTTCTTC,CASSPRGEGDEQFF
TRBJ2-3,TRBV5-1,few,NA,TGCGCCAGCAACTGGGCGCCCACAGATACGCAGTATTTT,CASNWAPTDTQYF
TRBJ1-5,TRBV7-2,NA,TRBD1,TGTGCCAGCAGCTTGGTGACAGGGACCAATCAGCCCCAGCATTTT,CASSLVTGTNQPQHF
TRBJ2-1,TRBV7-9,NA,NA,TGTGCCAGCAGCTTATGGCCACAGGGTGACAATGATGGGCAGTTCTTC,CASSLWPQGDNDGQFF
TRBJ1-1,TRBV18,NA,NA,TGTGCCAGCTCACCAACGGGGGGCATGAACACTGAAGCTTTCTTT,CASSPTGGMNTEAFF
TRBJ2-5,TRBV29-1,NA,NA,TGCAGCGTTGAAACAGGGCGATACCAAGAGACCCAGTACTTC,CSVETGRYQETQYF
TRBJ2-5,TRBV6-6,NA,TRBD2,TGTGCCAGCAGTTACGGCGCTAGCGGAGCCCCGGGGGCCCAGTACTTC,CASSYGASGAPGAQYF
TRBJ2-1,TRBV5-1,NA,NA,TGCGCCAGCAGCTTGGGGAACCTAGGCAATGAGCAGTTCTTC,CASSLGNLGNEQFF
TRBJ2-3,TRBV5-1,NA,TRBD2,TGCGCCAGCAGCTTCCTAGCGGGAGGGTCGGCAGATACGCAGTATTTT,CASSFLAGGSADTQYF
TRBJ2-1,TRBV7-9,NA,NA,TGTGCCAGCAGCGAGGGTTACAATGAGCAGTTCTTC,CASSEGYNEQFF
TRBJ1-1,TRBV4-3,NA,TRBD1,TGCGCCAGCAGCCACGGGGACAGGGGGAGTGGCACTGAAGCTTTCTTT,CASSHGDRGSGTEAFF
TRBJ1-2,TRBV3-1/TRBV3-2,once,NA,TGTGCCAGCAGCCAAGGTTTAGGGAGTGGCTACACCTTC,CASSQGLGSGYTF
TRBJ2-1,TRBV7-2,NA,NA,TGTGCCAGCAGCTTTGCAGGGATTGATGAGCAGTTCTTC,CASSFAGIDEQFF
TRBJ2-1,TRBV29-1,NA,TRBD2,TGCAGCGTGTCCGGGACCCCTGACCATAGCGGGAGGGGAAGCTCCTACAATGAGCAGTTCTTC,CSVSGTPDHSGRGSSYNEQFF
TRBJ2-7,TRBV18,NA,TRBD2,TGTGCCAGCTCACCACCCGGCGCGGGAGGCTACGAGCAGTACTTC,CASSPPGAGGYEQYF
TRBJ2-5,TRBV23-1,once,TRBD1,TGCGCCAGCAGTCACTCGGACAGGGGGCAAAGGGGGACCCAGTACTTC,CASSHSDRGQRGTQYF
TRBJ1-3,TRBV21-1,NA,NA,TGTGCCAAAATAGGGGCAACCGTAGAAGGAAACACCATATATTTT,CAKIGATVEGNTIYF
TRBJ2-1,TRBV10-3,NA,TRBD1,TGTGCCATCAGGGGGACAGATTACAATGAGCAGTTCTTC,CAIRGTDYNEQFF
TRBJ1-1,TRBV13,NA,TRBD1,TGTGCCAGCAGCTTTGCGGGACAGAGAAACACTGAAGCTTTCTTT,CASSFAGQRNTEAFF
TRBJ2-2,TRBV6-2/TRBV6-3,NA,NA,TGTGCCAGCAGTTACAGAAAGCACACCGGGGAGCTGTTTTTT,CASSYRKHTGELFF
TRBJ1-4,TRBV5-6,NA,NA,TGTGCCAGCAGCTTATGGCCGGGTAATGAAAAACTGTTTTTT,CASSLWPGNEKLFF
TRBJ2-5,TRBV6-5,NA,NA,TGTGCCAGCAGGGGTGGAGCCTTTCAAGAGACCCAGTACTTC,CASRGGAFQETQYF
TRBJ2-7,TRBV11-2,NA,TRBD1,TGTGCCAGCAGCTTTACCCTGACAGGGGGCGGGTACGAGCAGTACTTC,CASSFTLTGGGYEQYF
TRBJ2-3,TRBV27,NA,TRBD2,TGTGCCAGCAGTTGGACTAGCGGGACCACAGATACGCAGTATTTT,CASSWTSGTTDTQYF
TRBJ2-3,TRBV11-2,once,TRBD2,TGTGCCAGCAGCGTACTAGCGGATACGCAGTATTTT,CASSVLADTQYF
TRBJ2-1,TRBV19,NA,NA,TGTGCCAGTAGTATAGTGAGCACAGGTTTGAATGAGCAGTTCTTC,CASSIVSTGLNEQFF
TRBJ2-7,TRBV19,NA,NA,TGTGCCAGTAGTACATTCGACTCCCGCCGGGGAGCTTACGAGCAGTACTTC,CASSTFDSRRGAYEQYF
TRBJ1-5,TRBV6-5,few,TRBD1,TGTGCCAGCCGTCTCTCACAGGGGGATCAGCCCCAGCATTTT,CASRLSQGDQPQHF
TRBJ2-1,TRBV10-1,NA,TRBD2,TGCGCCAGCAGTGAGCAACTAGCGGCCTTAAATGGGCAGTTCTTC,CASSEQLAALNGQFF
TRBJ2-3,TRBV2,NA,NA,TGTGCCAGCAGTGTGAGGGGGGGCGGCACAGATACGCAGTATTTT,CASSVRGGGTDTQYF
TRBJ2-5,TRBV5-1,NA,TRBD2,TGCGCCAGCAGCTTTAGCGGGGGGGCGCAAGAGACCCAGTACTTC,CASSFSGGAQETQYF
TRBJ1-1,TRBV4-1,NA,NA,TGCGCCAGCAGCCAAAGATGGATCGGGTTATCTCGTCGCGGGAACACTGAAGCTTTCTTT,CASSQRWIGLSRRGNTEAFF
TRBJ1-2,TRBV5-1,NA,NA,TGCGCCAGCAGCTTGGATCCGGGGGACTATGGCTACACCTTC,CASSLDPGDYGYTF
TRBJ2-1,TRBV10-2,few,TRBD2,TGCGCCAGCACCCGGGGGGGGTACAATGAGCAGTTCTTC,CASTRGGYNEQFF
TRBJ2-3,TRBV19,NA,NA,TGTGCCAGTAAGCCGTGGGCTAAATTAGATTCAGATACGCAGTATTTT,CASKPWAKLDSDTQYF
TRBJ2-2,TRBV9,NA,NA,TGTGCCAGCAGCCCGCTGACAGGGAACACCGGGGAGCTGTTTTTT,CASSPLTGNTGELFF
TRBJ2-5,TRBV18,NA,TRBD1,TGTGCCAGCTCACCGTTCAACAGGGGCCAGTACTTC,CASSPFNRGQYF
TRBJ2-2,TRBV27,NA,TRBD1,TGTGCCAGCACCCACGGGACAGCCCGGTCCGGGGAGCTGTTTTTT,CASTHGTARSGELFF
TRBJ1-4,TRBV15,once,NA,TGTGCCACCAGCAGCCCACCGGGACATCATAATGAAAAACTGTTTTTT,CATSSPPGHHNEKLFF
TRBJ2-7,TRBV18,few,TRBD2,TGTGCCAGCTCACACCCTAATTCGGGACTAGCAAAGAACGAGCAGTACTTC,CASSHPNSGLAKNEQYF
TRBJ1-6,TRBV5-5,NA,TRBD1,TGTGCCAGCAGCCCAATGGACAGGGGTAATTCACCCCTCCACTTT,CASSPMDRGNSPLHF
TRBJ2-2,TRBV7-9,few,NA,TGTGCCAGCAGCTTAGACGCCACCTCGGCAGGAGAGCTGTTTTTT,CASSLDATSAGELFF
TRBJ1-1,TRBV6-2/TRBV6-3,NA,NA,TGTGCCAGCAGTTATCCGGTGGACAGCTACGACAGGAGCACTGAAGCTTTCTTT,CASSYPVDSYDRSTEAFF
TRBJ2-2,TRBV28,NA,TRBD2,TGTGCCAGCAGTTCCCCCGGGAGGGGCAGAACCGGGGAGCTGTTTTTT,CASSSPGRGRTGELFF
TRBJ2-7,TRBV11-2,NA,TRBD2,TGTGCCAGCAGCTTGACTAGCGGGATCGGTGGCTACGAGCAGTACTTC,CASSLTSGIGGYEQYF
TRBJ2-3,TRBV6-2/TRBV6-3,NA,NA,TGTGCCAGCAGCCCGACTGAGGATACGCAGTATTTT,CASSPTEDTQYF
TRBJ2-6,TRBV19,NA,TRBD1,TGTGCCAGTAGTAACCCGGGACAGTCCTCTGGGGCCAACGTCCTGACTTTC,CASSNPGQSSGANVLTF
TRBJ1-6,TRBV4-3,NA,NA,TGCGCCAGCAGCCACAGAGGGGGTGGGAATTCACCCCTCCACTTT,CASSHRGGGNSPLHF
TRBJ2-5,TRBV18,NA,NA,TGTGCCAGCTCACCCTTCGACACCCAAGAGACCCAGTACTTC,CASSPFDTQETQYF
TRBJ1-2,TRBV12-3/TRBV12-4,NA,NA,TGTGCCAGCAGTTTAATAGGGGGCTATGGCTACACCTTC,CASSLIGGYGYTF